One and the same sample provided the 5 T cell receptor beta chains below, sequenced in a study of breast tumors, draining lymph nodes, adjacent tissues. TCRdb re-called the multiplex PCR reads through MiXCR, storing one row per CDR3 protein. The sample records roughly 110,000 distinct CDR3 sequences, less than 40% being singletons. Axillary draining lymph nodes of breast cancer patients supplied the node samples. Input material: axillary lymph node tissue. These receptors all stem from a female donor with breast cancer. Some clones in this sample may be carry-over from other donors' samples.

V gene TRBV18 combines with J gene TRBJ2-7; D unresolved. This CDR3 spans 13 amino acids. Trimming took off 1 base at V and 3 bases at J, with 7 bases between the two ends. The germline CDR1 and CDR2 sequences are KGHSH and LQKENI. The CDR3 reads CASSPLSDYEQYF. The DNA of the CDR3 is TGTGCCAGCTCACCACTATCTGACTACGAGCAGTACTTC. The variable domain in full, completed from reference TRBV18 and TRBJ2-7, reads NAGVMQNPRHLVRRRGQEARLRCSPMKGHSHVYWYRQLPEEGLKFMVYLQKENIIDESGMPKERFSAEFPKEGPSILRIQQVVRGDSAAYFCASSPLSDYEQYFGPGTRLTVT.

This clonotype was detected only once. V and J are TRBV24-1 and TRBJ2-7; TRBD1 agrees at 9 bases. CDR3 length equals 15 residues. Germline values: CDR1 KGHDR, CDR2 SFDVKD. V shed 5 bases and J 0 bases; nucleotides not matched to a gene: 4. CDR3 residues: CATSARDRDSYEQYF. The CDR3 region has the DNA TGTGCCACCAGTGCCCGGGACAGGGACTCCTACGAGCAGTACTTC.

The chain couples TRBV11-3 to TRBJ2-1, with 11 bases that match TRBD2. The germline V gene encodes CDR1 SGHNT and CDR2 YENEEA. CDR3 length: 17 amino acids. V gave up 4 bases and J gave up 1 base; unmatched junction bases: 6. The CDR3 DNA follows: TGTGCCAGCAGCTCGACTAGCGGGACCTCTTCCTACAATGAGCAGTTCTTC. The encoded protein is CASSSTSGTSSYNEQFF.

This clonotype was detected ten times or more. This chain connects TRBV6-1 to TRBJ2-5, with TRBD1 matching over 10 bases. Germline V gene sequence: CDR1 MNHNS, CDR2 SASEGT. V was pared by 3 bases and J by 1 base, with 2 bases of the junction left unmatched. The CDR3 contains 15 residues. CDR3 nucleotide sequence: TGTGCCAGCAGTGAGCGGACAGGGGGCCAAGAGACCCAGTACTTC. Amino acid sequence: CASSERTGGQETQYF.

In this sample, this clonotype turned up many times. V usage is TRBV5-8 and J usage is TRBJ1-4, with D possibly being TRBD1 (5 bases). The germline V gene has CDR1 SGHTS and CDR2 YDEGEE. V lost 3 bases to trimming and J lost 8 bases, with 14 bases between them. This CDR3 has 14 residues. CDR3 residues: CASSSYRGSEKLFF. The CDR3 coding sequence is TGTGCCAGCAGCTCATACCGGGGCAGCGAAAAACTGTTTTTT.